This T cell receptor beta chain was recovered during a study of shared clonotypes between healthy human individuals. Here immunoSEQ multiplex PCR was the method, and the copy in TCRdb shows in-frame clones only, minus some. The profile shows about 2.1 million clones, just over 90% of them singletons. Positively selected for CCR7, the CD45RO-negative cells used as naive CD8 cells excluded terminally differentiated effector memory CD45RA+ cells. This clone was seen a single time. The CDR3 extends over 18 amino acids. CDR1 and CDR2 from the germline V gene are SGHVS and FQNEAQ. With V trimmed by 2 bases and J by 3 bases, 11 bases remained unmatched.

J is TRBJ2-3 and V is TRBV7-8, with 10 bases aligning to TRBD2. The specimen was naive CD8+ T cells from PBMCs. The receptor was isolated from a man between 18 and 29 years old in good health. Some clones in this sample may be carry-over from other donors' samples. This chain's CDR3 is CASSLLLAGDGGTDTQYF. The DNA of the CDR3 is TGTGCCAGCAGCTTACTGCTAGCGGGAGATGGGGGGACAGATACGCAGTATTTT.